This TCR beta chain was identified in a study of T cell changes during pregnancy in multiple sclerosis. Clones were sequenced by immunoSEQ multiplex PCR, and TCRdb holds only the in-frame ones, with some missing. The table shows 70,000 to 95,000 clones, with about 93% occurring only once. With 0 bases removed from V and 3 bases from J, the gap between germline ends came to 25 bases. The CDR3 sequence is 20 residues long. Germline CDR1 LNHDA, CDR2 SQIVND (reference sequence). The receptor was isolated from a female donor with multiple sclerosis, enrolled in a pregnancy study. The genes are TRBV19 and TRBJ2-3, with D possibly TRBD2 on 5 matching bases. Here the sequenced sample was peripheral blood, taken in the first trimester of pregnancy. CDR3: CASSIDTFGGRPGRTDTQYF. The CDR3 nucleotides are TGTGCCAGTAGTATAGATACATTCGGCGGGCGACCGGGAAGGACAGATACGCAGTATTTT.